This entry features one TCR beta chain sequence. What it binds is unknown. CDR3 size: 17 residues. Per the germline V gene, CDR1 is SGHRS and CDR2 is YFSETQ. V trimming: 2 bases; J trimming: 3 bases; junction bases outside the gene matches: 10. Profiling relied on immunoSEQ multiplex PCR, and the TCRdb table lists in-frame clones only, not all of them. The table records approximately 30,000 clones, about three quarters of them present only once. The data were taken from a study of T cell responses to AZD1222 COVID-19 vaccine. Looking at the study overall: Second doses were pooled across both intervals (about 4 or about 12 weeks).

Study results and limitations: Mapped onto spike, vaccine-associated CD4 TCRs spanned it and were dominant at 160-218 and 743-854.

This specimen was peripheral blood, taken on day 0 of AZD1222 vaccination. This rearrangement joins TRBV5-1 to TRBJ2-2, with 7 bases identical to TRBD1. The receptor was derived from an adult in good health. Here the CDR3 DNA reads TGCGCCAGCAGCTTTCTACCGACAGGGCCGGACACCGGGGAGCTGTTTTTT. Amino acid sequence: CASSFLPTGPDTGELFF.